This TCR beta chain is from a study of blood T cell repertoires in COVID-19. Assay: immunoSEQ multiplex PCR; the TCRdb copy retains only in-frame clones and omits some. The sample contains 380,000 or so clones, about 88% of which appear only once. Per the germline V gene, CDR1 is SGHRS and CDR2 is YFSETQ. V lost 2 bases and J 3 bases, leaving 11 bases between the germline ends. This CDR3 contains 14 residues. The sequence derives from a woman aged 55 to 70 with COVID-19, enrolled during active disease. Source material: peripheral blood. The chain couples TRBV5-1 to TRBJ1-2; D is undetermined. The chain's CDR3 is CASSFGEADYGYTF. The CDR3, as DNA: TGCGCCAGCAGCTTTGGCGAGGCGGACTATGGCTACACCTTC.